The text below deals with one TCR beta chain. These data are taken from a study of blood T cell repertoires in COVID-19. Background on the study: The study drew acute and convalescent COVID-19 samples from the United States, Italy and Spain. Sources were T cells, B-cell-depleted T cells, or PBMCs; the material itself was cDNA or gDNA.

Some clones are missing from TCRdb's copy, which holds only in-frame ones; the method was immunoSEQ multiplex PCR. The sample shows fewer than 250,000 clones, 83% of them seen only once. A case of COVID-19 had been met by exposed participants within 2 weeks before study entry. Losses at the gene ends were 4 bases for V and 7 bases for J; bases not matched to a gene: 10. The CDR3 loop spans 15 amino acids. In germline, CDR1 is SGHRS, CDR2 YFSETQ. The receptor comes from a woman aged 40 to 55 who had been exposed to COVID-19. The sequenced material came from PBMCs or T cells enriched from blood (not recorded which). The chain couples TRBV5-1 to TRBJ1-4; 7 nucleotides agree with TRBD1. The CDR3 sequence: CASSPWDSLGEKLFF. In DNA form, the CDR3 reads TGCGCCAGCAGCCCCTGGGACAGCCTCGGTGAAAAACTGTTTTTT.